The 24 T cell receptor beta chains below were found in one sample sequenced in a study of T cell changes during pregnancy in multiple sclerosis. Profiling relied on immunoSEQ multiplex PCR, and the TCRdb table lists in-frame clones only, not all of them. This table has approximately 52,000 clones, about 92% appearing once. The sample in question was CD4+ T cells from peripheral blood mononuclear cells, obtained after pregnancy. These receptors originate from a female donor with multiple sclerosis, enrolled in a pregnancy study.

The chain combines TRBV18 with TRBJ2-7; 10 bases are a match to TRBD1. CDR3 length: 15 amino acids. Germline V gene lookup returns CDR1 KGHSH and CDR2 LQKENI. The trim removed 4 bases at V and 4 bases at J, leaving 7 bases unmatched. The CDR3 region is CASSLSGTGEYEQYF. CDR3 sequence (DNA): TGTGCCAGCTCACTGTCCGGGACAGGGGAATACGAGCAGTACTTC. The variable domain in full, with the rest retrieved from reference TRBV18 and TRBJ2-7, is NAGVMQNPRHLVRRRGQEARLRCSPMKGHSHVYWYRQLPEEGLKFMVYLQKENIIDESGMPKERFSAEFPKEGPSILRIQQVVRGDSAAYFCASSLSGTGEYEQYFGPGTRLTVT.

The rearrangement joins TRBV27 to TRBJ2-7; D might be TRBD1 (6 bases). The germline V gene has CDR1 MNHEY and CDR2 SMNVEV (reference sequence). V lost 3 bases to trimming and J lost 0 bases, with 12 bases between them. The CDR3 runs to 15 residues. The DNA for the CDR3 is TGTGCCAGCAGTTTCCGGGACACGTACTCCTACGAGCAGTACTTC. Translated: CASSFRDTYSYEQYF.

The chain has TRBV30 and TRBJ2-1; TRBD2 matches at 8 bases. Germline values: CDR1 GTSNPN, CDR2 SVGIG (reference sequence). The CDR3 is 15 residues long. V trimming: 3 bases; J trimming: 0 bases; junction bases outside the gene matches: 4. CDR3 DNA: TGTGCCTGGAGAAACGGGAGGGACTCCTACAATGAGCAGTTCTTC. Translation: CAWRNGRDSYNEQFF.

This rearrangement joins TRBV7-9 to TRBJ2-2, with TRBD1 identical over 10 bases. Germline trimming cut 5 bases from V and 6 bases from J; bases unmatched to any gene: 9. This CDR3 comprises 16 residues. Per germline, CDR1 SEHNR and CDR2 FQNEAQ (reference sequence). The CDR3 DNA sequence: TGTGCCAGCAGCGCCGGGGACAGGGGAGGACCCGGGGAGCTGTTTTTT. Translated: CASSAGDRGGPGELFF.

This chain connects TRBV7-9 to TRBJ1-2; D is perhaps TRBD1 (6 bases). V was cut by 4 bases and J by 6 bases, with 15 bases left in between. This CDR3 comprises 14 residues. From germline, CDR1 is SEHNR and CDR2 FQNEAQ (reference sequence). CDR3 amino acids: CASSSGQPGDGYTF. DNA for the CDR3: TGTGCCAGCAGCTCGGGACAACCCGGGGATGGCTACACCTTC.

The CDR3 nucleotides read TGTGCCAGCAGCCCCCAGGGGTGGGCCACAGATACGCAGTATTTT. Translated, it gives CASSPQGWATDTQYF. The rearrangement uses TRBV7-3 and TRBJ2-3, with D tentatively TRBD1 (6 bases). Germline CDR1 reads SGHTA; CDR2 reads FQGTGA. The CDR3 is 15 amino acids. The germline V and J ends were trimmed by 5 bases and 2 bases, with 14 bases remaining between them.

The CDR3 protein is CASSLAQSRTDTQYF. Written as DNA, the CDR3 is TGTGCCAGCAGCTTAGCCCAAAGCCGCACAGATACGCAGTATTTT. V and J are TRBV7-6 and TRBJ2-3, with no clear D. The germline gives CDR1 SGHVS, CDR2 FNYEAQ. The CDR3 is made up of 15 amino acids. With 0 bases removed from V and 1 base from J, the gap between germline ends came to 8 bases.

The CDR3 here is CASSPTLGQRSSVLTF. CDR3 nucleotide sequence: TGTGCCAGCAGCCCCACGTTGGGACAACGGTCTTCCGTCCTGACTTTC. The chain has TRBV7-9 and TRBJ2-6; a possible D gene is TRBD1 (6 bases). There are 16 residues in the CDR3. The germline gives CDR1 SEHNR, CDR2 FQNEAQ (reference sequence). Trimming removed 5 bases from V and 12 bases from J, with 23 bases in between.

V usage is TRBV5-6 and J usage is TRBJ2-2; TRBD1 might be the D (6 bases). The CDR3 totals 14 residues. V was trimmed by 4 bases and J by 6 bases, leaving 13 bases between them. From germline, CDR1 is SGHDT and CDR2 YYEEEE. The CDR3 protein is CASSATGMAGELFF. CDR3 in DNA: TGTGCCAGCAGCGCCACAGGGATGGCCGGGGAGCTGTTTTTT.

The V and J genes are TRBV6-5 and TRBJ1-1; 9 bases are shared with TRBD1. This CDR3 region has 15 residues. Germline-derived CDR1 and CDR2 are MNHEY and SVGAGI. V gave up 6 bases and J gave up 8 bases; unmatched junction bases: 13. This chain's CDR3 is CASRDYGTGFSEAFF. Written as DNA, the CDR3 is TGTGCCAGCAGGGACTACGGGACAGGGTTTAGCGAAGCTTTCTTT.

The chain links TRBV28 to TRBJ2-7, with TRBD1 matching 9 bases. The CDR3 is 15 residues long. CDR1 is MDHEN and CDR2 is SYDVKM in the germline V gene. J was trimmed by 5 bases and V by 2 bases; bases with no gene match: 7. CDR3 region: CASSLRGTGRDEQYF. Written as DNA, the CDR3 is TGTGCCAGCAGTTTAAGGGGGACAGGGAGAGACGAGCAGTACTTC. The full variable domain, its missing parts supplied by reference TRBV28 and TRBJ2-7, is DVKVTQSSRYLVKRTGEKVFLECVQDMDHENMFWYRQDPGLGLRLIYFSYDVKMKEKGDIPEGYSVSREKKERFSLILESASTNQTSMYLCASSLRGTGRDEQYFGPGTRLTVT.

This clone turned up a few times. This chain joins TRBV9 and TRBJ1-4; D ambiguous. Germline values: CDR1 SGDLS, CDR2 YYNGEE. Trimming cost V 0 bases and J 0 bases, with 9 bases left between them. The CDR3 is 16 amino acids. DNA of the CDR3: TGTGCCAGCAGCGTAGCTGGAGGTACAACTAATGAAAAACTGTTTTTT. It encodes CASSVAGGTTNEKLFF. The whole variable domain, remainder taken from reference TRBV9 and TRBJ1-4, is DSGVTQTPKHLITATGQRVTLRCSPRSGDLSVYWYQQSLDQGLQFLIQYYNGEERAKGNILERFSAQQFPDLHSELNLSSLELGDSALYFCASSVAGGTTNEKLFFGSGTQLSVL.

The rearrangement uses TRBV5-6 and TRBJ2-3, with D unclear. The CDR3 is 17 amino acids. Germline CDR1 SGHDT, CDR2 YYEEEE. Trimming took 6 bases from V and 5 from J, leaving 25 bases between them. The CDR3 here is CASNPPSGTAIQDTQYF. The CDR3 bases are TGTGCCAGCAACCCCCCCTCAGGCACGGCAATTCAAGATACGCAGTATTTT.

The CDR3 loop is CASSPLVAGGGNEQFF. CDR3 bases: TGTGCCAGCAGTCCACTAGTAGCGGGAGGGGGTAATGAGCAGTTCTTC. V usage is TRBV28 and J usage is TRBJ2-1, with TRBD2 matching over 11 bases. Germline assignment: CDR1 MDHEN and CDR2 SYDVKM. This CDR3 comprises 16 residues. The V segment lost 5 bases and the J segment 7 bases; nucleotides outside the gene matches: 10.

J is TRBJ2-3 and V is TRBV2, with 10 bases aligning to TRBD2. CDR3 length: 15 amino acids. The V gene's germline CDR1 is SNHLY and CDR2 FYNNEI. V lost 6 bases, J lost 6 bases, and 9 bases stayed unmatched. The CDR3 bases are TGTGCCAGCAGGGCCCGGCTAGCGGGAGTGGATACGCAGTATTTT. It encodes CASRARLAGVDTQYF.

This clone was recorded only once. The CDR3: CASSGTSGATDTQYF. CDR3 in DNA: TGTGCCAGCAGCGGGACTAGCGGGGCTACAGATACGCAGTATTTT. J is TRBJ2-3 and V is TRBV9; 12 bases align to TRBD2. Germline CDR1 reads SGDLS; CDR2 reads YYNGEE. V shed 3 bases, J shed 3 bases, and the junction held 2 bases outside the gene matches. CDR3 length equals 15 residues.

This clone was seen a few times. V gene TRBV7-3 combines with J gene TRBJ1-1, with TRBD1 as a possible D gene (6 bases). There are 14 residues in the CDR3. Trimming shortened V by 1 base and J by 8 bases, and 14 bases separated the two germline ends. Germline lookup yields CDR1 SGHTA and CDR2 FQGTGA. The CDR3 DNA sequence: TGTGCCAGCAGCTTAAACAAACAGGGAACCGAAGCTTTCTTT. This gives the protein CASSLNKQGTEAFF. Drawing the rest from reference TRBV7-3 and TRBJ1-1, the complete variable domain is GAGVSQTPSNKVTEKGKYVELRCDPISGHTALYWYRQSLGQGPEFLIYFQGTGAADDSGLPNDRFFAVRPEGSVSTLKIQRTERGDSAVYLCASSLNKQGTEAFFGQGTRLTVV.

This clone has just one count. The CDR3 reads CASSETPGYEQYF. The CDR3 DNA sequence: TGTGCCAGCAGCGAGACACCCGGCTACGAGCAGTACTTC. This chain links TRBV6-5 with TRBJ2-7; D unresolved. Germline V gives CDR1 MNHEY, CDR2 SVGAGI. The ends were cut back, 6 bases at V and 3 bases at J, with 12 bases in the middle. This CDR3 has 13 amino acids.

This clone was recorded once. CDR3 loop: CASSLAGTGKQETQYF. In nucleotides, the CDR3 is TGTGCCAGCTCACTTGCAGGGACAGGGAAGCAAGAGACCCAGTACTTC. The genes are TRBV18 and TRBJ2-5, with 9 bases aligning to TRBD1. Germline trimming cut 4 bases from V and 2 bases from J; bases unmatched to any gene: 8. This CDR3 is built from 16 residues. CDR1 and CDR2 from the germline V gene are KGHSH and LQKENI.

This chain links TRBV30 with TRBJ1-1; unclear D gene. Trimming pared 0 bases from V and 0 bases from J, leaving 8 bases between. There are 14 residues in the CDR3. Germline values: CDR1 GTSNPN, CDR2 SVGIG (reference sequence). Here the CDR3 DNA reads TGTGCCTGGAGTGTCGGGATTATGAACACTGAAGCTTTCTTT. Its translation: CAWSVGIMNTEAFF.

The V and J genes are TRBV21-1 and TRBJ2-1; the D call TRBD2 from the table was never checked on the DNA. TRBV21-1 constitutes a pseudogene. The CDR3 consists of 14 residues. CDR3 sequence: CAGTSGRPTNEQFF. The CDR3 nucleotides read TGTGCCGGGACTAGCGGGCGACCTACAAATGAGCAGTTCTTC.

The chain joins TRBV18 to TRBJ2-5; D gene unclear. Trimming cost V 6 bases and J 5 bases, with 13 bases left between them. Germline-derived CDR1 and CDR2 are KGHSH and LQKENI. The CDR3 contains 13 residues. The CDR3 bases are TGTGCCAGCTCCCAAGAAATGAGGGAGACCCAGTACTTC. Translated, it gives CASSQEMRETQYF.

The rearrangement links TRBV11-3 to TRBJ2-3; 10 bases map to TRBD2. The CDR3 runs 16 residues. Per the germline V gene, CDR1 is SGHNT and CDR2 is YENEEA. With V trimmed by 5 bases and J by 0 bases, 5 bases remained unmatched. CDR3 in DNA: TGTGCCAGCAGCCCCCGGACTAGCGGTAGCACAGATACGCAGTATTTT. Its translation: CASSPRTSGSTDTQYF.

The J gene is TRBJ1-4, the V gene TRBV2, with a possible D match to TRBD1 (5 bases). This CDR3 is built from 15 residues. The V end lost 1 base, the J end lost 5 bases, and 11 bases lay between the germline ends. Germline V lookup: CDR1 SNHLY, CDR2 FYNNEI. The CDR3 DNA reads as TGTGCCAGCAGTGAAGGACAGCCGCGAAATGAAAAACTGTTTTTT. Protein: CASSEGQPRNEKLFF.